This TCR beta chain originates from a study of blood T cells in healthy people across ages. CDR3 length: 13 residues. V was cut by 5 bases and J by 5 bases, with 11 bases left in between. Together with a sample-barcoded 5' primer, a J-beta primer mix was included in a second PCR lasting about 7 to 11 cycles. TCRdb processed the 5' RACE reads anew with MiXCR; each CDR3 protein has one entry. The sample records approximately 350,000 distinct CDR3 sequences, roughly half being singletons. This clonotype was picked up a small number of times. The sequencing sample was made of blood. This sequence was found in a man aged 55 to 70 in good health. V gene TRBV12-3 or TRBV12-4 combines with J gene TRBJ2-3; D is possibly TRBD1 (6 bases). The CDR3 spells CASSRGTGDTQYF. The CDR3 DNA reads as TGTGCCAGCAGTAGGGGGACGGGAGATACGCAGTATTTT.